This T cell receptor beta chain was sequenced in a study of follicular helper T cells after annual influenza vaccination. Time point reported: 2015-2016 season, 7 days after influenza vaccination. This clone was seen only once. This CDR3 is 18 amino acids long. Germline V gene lookup returns CDR1 SGHTS and CDR2 YDEGEE. Trimming stripped 0 bases from V and 0 bases from J, with 19 bases between. Assay: immunoSEQ multiplex PCR; the TCRdb copy retains only in-frame clones and omits some. The sample includes some 9,300 clones, approximately 81% seen only once; the top ten take 0.47%. V is TRBV5-8 and J is TRBJ2-7; D possibly corresponds to TRBD1 (6 bases). This sequence was found in an adult who received the influenza vaccine. The material was CXCR5+ CD38- circulating T follicular helper cells from blood, obtained 7 days after influenza vaccination. Stated subset: circulating Tfh, non-naive CD4+CXCR5+PD-1+ (ICOS+CD38+ or ICOS-CD38-). The CDR3 region is CASSLVGTDRFRSYEQYF. CDR3 nucleotide sequence: TGTGCCAGCAGCTTGGTAGGCACTGACAGGTTTCGCTCCTACGAGCAGTACTTC.